This T cell receptor beta chain comes out of a study of neurological immune-mediated disorders. Findings of the study overall: Patients with HTLV-1-associated myelopathy had the highest level of TCR clonal expansion, whereas patients with multiple sclerosis had the lowest level, falling beneath the level found in healthy controls.

This clonotype was seen repeatedly, ten times or more. Its target is unknown. 5'RACE with 10-nucleotide random UMIs produced the cDNA. TCRdb redid the calling of the 5' RACE reads with MiXCR, one entry per CDR3 protein. The table shows roughly 20,000 distinct CDR3 sequences, with 15% to 20% occurring only once. The sequenced material came from CD8+ T cells from blood. The TCR sequence derives from a woman aged 18 to 35 with multiple sclerosis.

DNA of the CDR3: TGTGCCAGCAGTCCCCCGGTAGGGCGGGAGTCGTCCGGGGAGCTGTTTTTT. As protein: CASSPPVGRESSGELFF. This chain connects TRBV6-5 to TRBJ2-2; 7 nucleotides match TRBD2. The CDR3 sequence is 17 residues long. CDR1 is MNHEY and CDR2 is SVGAGI in the germline V gene. Trimming removed 5 bases from V and 6 bases from J; junction bases left unmatched: 15.